The source of this T cell receptor beta chain is a study of shared clonotypes between healthy human individuals. The ends were cut back, 4 bases at V and 0 bases at J, with 14 bases in the middle. The length of the CDR3 is 15 residues. CDR1 and CDR2 (germline): SGDLS, YYNGEE. Clones were sequenced by immunoSEQ multiplex PCR, and TCRdb holds only the in-frame ones, with some missing. The sample has over a million clones; around 78% are singletons. V and J are TRBV9 and TRBJ2-7; maybe TRBD2 (6 bases). The TCR sequence derives from a man between 18 and 29 years old in good health. Some clones in this sample may be carry-over from other donors' samples. The sequencing sample was made of memory CD4+ T cells from PBMCs. Specified subset: CD45RA-negative fraction. CDR3 coding DNA: TGTGCCAGCAGCCCTCGGGGGTCCAGCTCCTACGAGCAGTACTTC. Translated, it gives CASSPRGSSSYEQYF. Drawing the rest from reference TRBV9 and TRBJ2-7, the complete variable domain is DSGVTQTPKHLITATGQRVTLRCSPRSGDLSVYWYQQSLDQGLQFLIQYYNGEERAKGNILERFSAQQFPDLHSELNLSSLELGDSALYFCASSPRGSSSYEQYFGPGTRLTVT.